These T cell receptor beta chains were read from a single sample in a study of blood T cell repertoires in COVID-19. The repertoire was sequenced with immunoSEQ multiplex PCR; TCRdb's copy has only in-frame clones and lacks some. Counted here are some 130,000 clones, approximately 89% occurring once; the ten biggest clones make up about 3.6%. Sequenced input: peripheral blood. The origin of the receptors is a woman aged 60-75 years with acute or convalescent COVID-19. The CDR3 runs from the conserved cysteine through the conserved F or W. Fields, in order: J gene, D gene, CDR3 length, clone size, V gene, CDR3 protein, CDR3 DNA. The D gene is left open where the match is weak. Size is stated for part of the rows, as once, few or many counts, or as a class when the clone is expanded.

TRBJ2-5	.	13	.	TRBV5-1	CASSLSARETQYF	TGCGCCAGCAGCTTGAGTGCGCGAGAGACCCAGTACTTC
TRBJ1-2	.	15	.	TRBV19	CASSIGGGRGYGYTF	TGTGCCAGTAGTATAGGGGGGGGCAGAGGCTATGGCTACACCTTC
TRBJ2-3	TRBD1	15	.	TRBV24-1	CATSDRGTGQDTQYF	TGTGCCACCAGTGATCGCGGGACAGGGCAAGATACGCAGTATTTT
TRBJ1-4	.	15	.	TRBV30	CAWSSRTVGLEKLFF	TGTGCCTGGAGTTCTCGGACAGTCGGGCTCGAAAAACTGTTTTTT
TRBJ2-4	.	12	.	TRBV19	CASSEAKNIQYF	TGTGCCAGTAGTGAGGCCAAAAACATTCAGTACTTC
TRBJ2-2	.	17	.	TRBV19	CASSMRWSVTNTGELFF	TGTGCCAGTAGTATGCGGTGGAGCGTTACGAACACCGGGGAGCTGTTTTTT
TRBJ2-2	.	14	.	TRBV9	CASSVPGRGGELFF	TGTGCCAGCAGCGTACCCGGGCGAGGGGGGGAGCTGTTTTTT
TRBJ2-6	.	15	.	TRBV5-1	CASSPGPTGANVLTF	TGCGCCAGCAGCCCAGGCCCGACTGGGGCCAACGTCCTGACTTTC
TRBJ1-2	.	16	.	TRBV7-2	CASSLDPHSINYGYTF	TGTGCCAGCAGCTTAGATCCCCACAGTATAAACTATGGCTACACCTTC
TRBJ2-1	TRBD2	13	once	TRBV28	CASSKTSGSEQFF	TGTGCCAGCAGTAAGACAAGCGGGAGTGAGCAGTTCTTC
TRBJ2-2	TRBD2	13	.	TRBV27	CASSFWEGGELFF	TGTGCCAGCAGTTTCTGGGAGGGCGGGGAGCTGTTTTTT
TRBJ1-6	.	14	.	TRBV9	CASSVGGANSPLHF	TGTGCCAGCAGCGTAGGGGGCGCCAATTCACCCCTCCACTTT
TRBJ2-1	.	14	.	TRBV27	CASRGGLFNNEQFF	TGTGCCAGCAGGGGGGGACTTTTTAACAATGAGCAGTTCTTC
TRBJ2-1	TRBD2	16	few	TRBV19	CASSRGRLAGYNEQFF	TGTGCCAGTAGCCGGGGTCGGCTAGCGGGATACAATGAGCAGTTCTTC
TRBJ1-2	.	12	.	TRBV10-2	CASSDGGYGYTF	TGCGCCAGCAGTGACGGGGGATATGGCTACACCTTC
TRBJ2-5	.	14	.	TRBV5-1	CASSLVGGQETQYF	TGCGCCAGCAGCTTGGTGGGGGGTCAAGAGACCCAGTACTTC
TRBJ2-3	.	14	.	TRBV5-1	CASSPSPGTDTQYF	TGCGCCAGCAGCCCAAGCCCGGGCACAGATACGCAGTATTTT
TRBJ2-1	TRBD2	16	.	TRBV5-8	CASSALTSGISNEQFF	TGTGCCAGCAGCGCCCTGACTAGCGGGATTAGCAATGAGCAGTTCTTC
TRBJ2-7	TRBD1	15	.	TRBV25-1	CASRGGAGGTHEQYF	TGTGCCAGCAGGGGTGGGGCAGGGGGCACCCACGAGCAGTACTTC
TRBJ2-1	TRBD1	15	.	TRBV4-2	CATATGTDSYNEQFF	TGTGCCACTGCGACCGGGACAGATTCCTACAATGAGCAGTTCTTC
TRBJ1-2	TRBD1	13	.	TRBV12-3/TRBV12-4	CASIPGQGQGYTF	TGTGCCAGCATCCCGGGACAGGGGCAAGGCTACACCTTC
TRBJ2-7	TRBD1	14	.	TRBV27	CASSRDRGHDEQYF	TGTGCCAGCAGCCGGGACAGGGGGCACGACGAGCAGTACTTC
TRBJ2-1	TRBD2	15	.	TRBV5-1	CASSLTSGRYNEQFF	TGCGCCAGCAGCTTGACTAGCGGCAGATACAATGAGCAGTTCTTC
TRBJ2-3	TRBD2	15	.	TRBV7-2	CASRLTSGRTDTQYF	TGTGCCAGCAGGTTGACTAGCGGGAGGACAGATACGCAGTATTTT
TRBJ2-5	.	14	.	TRBV29-1	CSVGGGGAQETQYF	TGCAGCGTTGGAGGAGGGGGGGCCCAAGAGACCCAGTACTTC
TRBJ1-1	.	13	once	TRBV28	CASSSLPRGAAFF	TGTGCCAGCAGTTCCCTGCCTAGAGGCGCAGCTTTCTTT
TRBJ1-1	TRBD1	10	once	TRBV20-1	CSAPDREAFF	TGCAGTGCCCCGGACAGGGAAGCTTTCTTT
TRBJ1-1	TRBD1	13	.	TRBV24-1	CATSITGGTEAFF	TGTGCCACCAGTATTACAGGGGGCACTGAAGCTTTCTTT
TRBJ2-3	TRBD2	14	once	TRBV5-4	CASSSGLAGDTQYF	TGTGCCAGCAGCTCTGGACTAGCGGGTGATACGCAGTATTTT
TRBJ2-7	TRBD2	13	.	TRBV28	CASRGTSQSEQYF	TGTGCCAGCAGAGGGACTAGTCAGTCCGAGCAGTACTTC
TRBJ1-1	.	16	.	TRBV5-1	CASSRDRMGRDTEAFF	TGCGCCAGCAGCCGAGACAGAATGGGGAGGGACACTGAAGCTTTCTTT
TRBJ2-2	.	14	.	TRBV10-3	CAISGGGITGELFF	TGTGCCATCAGTGGTGGGGGGATTACCGGGGAGCTGTTTTTT
TRBJ1-1	.	19	.	TRBV27	CASSFSALWTSPLNTEAFF	TGTGCCAGCAGTTTCTCCGCCCTTTGGACAAGCCCCCTGAACACTGAAGCTTTCTTT
TRBJ1-1	TRBD1	15	.	TRBV7-9	CASSQRDRGDTEAFF	TGTGCCAGCAGCCAGAGGGACAGGGGAGACACTGAAGCTTTCTTT
TRBJ2-5	.	12	.	TRBV2	CASSEGLVAKYF	TGTGCCAGCAGTGAAGGCCTAGTCGCCAAGTACTTC
TRBJ2-3	.	15	.	TRBV28	CASSSGTPRRGTQYF	TGTGCCAGCAGTAGTGGGACTCCCAGGAGAGGGACGCAGTATTTT
TRBJ2-3	TRBD2	15	.	TRBV6-6	CASSPWTSVTDTQYF	TGTGCCAGCAGTCCCTGGACTAGCGTAACAGATACGCAGTATTTT
TRBJ2-1	TRBD1	15	.	TRBV5-1	CASSTGQGSYNEQFF	TGCGCCAGCAGCACCGGACAGGGCTCCTACAATGAGCAGTTCTTC
TRBJ2-2	TRBD2	17	.	TRBV24-1	CATSDPSGRGYTGELFF	TGTGCCACCAGTGATCCTAGCGGGAGGGGGTACACCGGGGAGCTGTTTTTT
TRBJ1-3	TRBD1	15	.	TRBV28	CASSPGTASGNTIYF	TGTGCCAGCAGTCCCGGGACAGCCTCCGGAAACACCATATATTTT
TRBJ1-1	.	16	few	TRBV6-5	CASSYGGLGEGTEAFF	TGTGCCAGCAGTTATGGTGGATTGGGAGAGGGTACTGAAGCTTTCTTT
TRBJ1-6	TRBD1	15	.	TRBV6-5	CASYKGQDYNSPLHF	TGTGCCAGCTACAAAGGACAGGACTATAATTCACCCCTCCACTTT
TRBJ1-1	TRBD1	15	.	TRBV4-1	CASSQMGQGDTEAFF	TGCGCCAGCAGCCAAATGGGACAGGGGGACACTGAAGCTTTCTTT
TRBJ2-7	TRBD1	12	.	TRBV29-1	CSVQGQIYEQYF	TGCAGCGTCCAGGGACAGATCTACGAGCAGTACTTC
TRBJ2-7	TRBD2	16	.	TRBV19	CASSSRGLAGVNEQYF	TGTGCCAGTAGTTCCCGCGGACTAGCGGGAGTCAACGAGCAGTACTTC
TRBJ2-5	.	12	.	TRBV3-1/TRBV3-2	CASSQDRGTQYF	TGTGCCAGCAGCCAAGATAGGGGGACCCAGTACTTC
TRBJ1-4	TRBD1	15	.	TRBV5-1	CASSTGQTTNEKLFF	TGCGCCAGCAGCACGGGACAGACAACTAATGAAAAACTGTTTTTT
TRBJ1-2	.	15	.	TRBV6-5	CASSYSGRPLSGYTF	TGTGCCAGCAGTTATTCCGGGAGACCCCTCAGTGGCTACACCTTC
TRBJ1-2	TRBD1	13	.	TRBV4-1	CASSQPDRVGYTF	TGCGCCAGCAGCCAACCTGACAGGGTGGGCTACACCTTC
TRBJ2-1	.	19	.	TRBV5-5	CASSLADVGYSRKDNEQFF	TGTGCCAGCAGCTTGGCCGATGTGGGTTATTCCAGGAAGGACAATGAGCAGTTCTTC